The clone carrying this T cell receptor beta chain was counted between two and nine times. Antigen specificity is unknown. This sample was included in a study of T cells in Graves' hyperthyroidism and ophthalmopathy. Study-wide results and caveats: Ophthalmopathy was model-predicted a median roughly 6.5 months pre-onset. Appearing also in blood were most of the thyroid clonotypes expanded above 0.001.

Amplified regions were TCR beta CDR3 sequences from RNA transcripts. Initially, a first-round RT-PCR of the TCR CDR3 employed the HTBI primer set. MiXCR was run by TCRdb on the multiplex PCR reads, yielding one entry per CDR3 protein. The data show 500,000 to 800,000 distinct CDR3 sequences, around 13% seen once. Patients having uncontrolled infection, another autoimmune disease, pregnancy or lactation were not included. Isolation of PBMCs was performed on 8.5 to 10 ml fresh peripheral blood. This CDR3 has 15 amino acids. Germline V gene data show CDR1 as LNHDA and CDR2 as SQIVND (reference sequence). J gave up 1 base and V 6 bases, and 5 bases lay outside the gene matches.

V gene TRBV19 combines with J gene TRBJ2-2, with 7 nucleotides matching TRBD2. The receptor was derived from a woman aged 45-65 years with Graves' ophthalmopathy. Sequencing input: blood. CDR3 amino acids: CASSNLAENTGELFF. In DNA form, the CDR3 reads TGTGCCAGTAGCAACCTAGCGGAGAACACCGGGGAGCTGTTTTTT.